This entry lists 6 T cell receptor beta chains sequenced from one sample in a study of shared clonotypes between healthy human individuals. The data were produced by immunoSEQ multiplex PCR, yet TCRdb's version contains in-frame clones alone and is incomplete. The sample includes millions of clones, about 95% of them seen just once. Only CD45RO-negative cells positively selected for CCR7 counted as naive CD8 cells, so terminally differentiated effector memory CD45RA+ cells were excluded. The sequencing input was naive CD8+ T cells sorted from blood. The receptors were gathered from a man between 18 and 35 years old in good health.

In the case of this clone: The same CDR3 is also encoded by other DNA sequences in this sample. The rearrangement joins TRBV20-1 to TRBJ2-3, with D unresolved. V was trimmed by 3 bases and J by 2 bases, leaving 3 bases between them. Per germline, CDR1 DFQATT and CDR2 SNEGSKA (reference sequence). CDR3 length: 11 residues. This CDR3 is CSARFTDTQYF. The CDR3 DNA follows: TGCAGTGCTAGGTTCACAGATACGCAGTATTTT.

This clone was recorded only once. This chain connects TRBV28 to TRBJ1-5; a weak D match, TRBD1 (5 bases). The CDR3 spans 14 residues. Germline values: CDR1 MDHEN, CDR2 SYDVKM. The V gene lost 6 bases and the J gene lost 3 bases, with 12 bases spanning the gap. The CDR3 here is CASRENRYNQPQHF. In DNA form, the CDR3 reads TGTGCCAGCAGAGAAAACAGGTACAATCAGCCCCAGCATTTT. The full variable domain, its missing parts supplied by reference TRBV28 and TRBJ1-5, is DVKVTQSSRYLVKRTGEKVFLECVQDMDHENMFWYRQDPGLGLRLIYFSYDVKMKEKGDIPEGYSVSREKKERFSLILESASTNQTSMYLCASRENRYNQPQHFGDGTRLSIL.

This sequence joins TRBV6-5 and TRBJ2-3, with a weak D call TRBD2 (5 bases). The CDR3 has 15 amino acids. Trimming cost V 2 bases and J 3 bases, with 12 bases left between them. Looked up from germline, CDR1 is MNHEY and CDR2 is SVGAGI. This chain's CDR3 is CASSYAGPGTDTQYF. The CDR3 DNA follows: TGTGCCAGCAGTTACGCGGGTCCTGGGACAGATACGCAGTATTTT.

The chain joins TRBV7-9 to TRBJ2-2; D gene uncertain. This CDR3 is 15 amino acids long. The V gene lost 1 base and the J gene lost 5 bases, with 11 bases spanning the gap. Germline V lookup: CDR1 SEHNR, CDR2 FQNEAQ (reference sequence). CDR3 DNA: TGTGCCAGCAGCTTAGTAACTGACAAGACCGGGGAGCTGTTTTTT. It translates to CASSLVTDKTGELFF.

CDR3 in amino acids: CASTLDGGIEAFF. The CDR3 region has the DNA TGTGCCAGTACCCTGGACGGGGGGATTGAAGCTTTCTTT. The chain recombines TRBV7-9 with TRBJ1-1; D is perhaps TRBD1 (5 bases). Trimming left V 9 bases short and J 7 bases short, with 18 bases between. The CDR3 totals 13 residues. Germline-derived CDR1 and CDR2 are SEHNR and FQNEAQ (reference sequence).

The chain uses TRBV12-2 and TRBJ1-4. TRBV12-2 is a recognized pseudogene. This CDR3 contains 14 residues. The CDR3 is CASRLGYGGEKLFF. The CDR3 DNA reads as TGTGCAAGTCGCTTAGGGTATGGGGGGGAAAAACTGTTTTTT.